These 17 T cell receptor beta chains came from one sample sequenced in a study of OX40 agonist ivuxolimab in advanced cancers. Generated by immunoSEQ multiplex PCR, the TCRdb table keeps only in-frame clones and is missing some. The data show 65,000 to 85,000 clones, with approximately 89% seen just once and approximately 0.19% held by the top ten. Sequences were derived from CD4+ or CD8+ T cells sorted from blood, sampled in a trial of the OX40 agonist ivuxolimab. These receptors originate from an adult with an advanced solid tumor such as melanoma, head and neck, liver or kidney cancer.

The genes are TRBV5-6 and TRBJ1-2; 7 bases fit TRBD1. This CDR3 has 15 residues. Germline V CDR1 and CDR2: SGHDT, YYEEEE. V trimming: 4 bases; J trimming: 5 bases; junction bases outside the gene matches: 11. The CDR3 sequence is CASSPGRQGSYGYTF. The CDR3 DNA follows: TGTGCCAGCAGCCCTGGTAGACAGGGAAGTTATGGCTACACCTTC.

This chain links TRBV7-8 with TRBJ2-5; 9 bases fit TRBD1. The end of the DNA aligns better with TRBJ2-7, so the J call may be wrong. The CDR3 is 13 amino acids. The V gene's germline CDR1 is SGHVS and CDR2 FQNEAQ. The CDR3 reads CASSRDRAAEQYF. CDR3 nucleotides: TGTGCCAGCAGCCGGGACAGGGCAGCCGAGCAGTACTTC.

CDR3 bases: TGTGCCAGCAGCCAAGAATTAAGGCCCAGCGAGCAGTACTTC. Its protein is CASSQELRPSEQYF. This rearrangement joins TRBV4-2 to TRBJ2-7; no reliable D call. The CDR3 runs to 14 residues. The germline V gene encodes CDR1 LGHNA and CDR2 YNFKEQ. The ends were cut back, 0 bases at V and 6 bases at J, with 12 bases in the middle.

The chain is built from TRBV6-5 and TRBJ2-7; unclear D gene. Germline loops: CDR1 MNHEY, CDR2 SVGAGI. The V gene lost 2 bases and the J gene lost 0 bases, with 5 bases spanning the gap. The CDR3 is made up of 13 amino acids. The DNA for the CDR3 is TGTGCCAGCAGTTACGGCATCTCCTACGAGCAGTACTTC. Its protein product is CASSYGISYEQYF.

The CDR3 here is CASSRTGKDYEQYF. In DNA, the CDR3 is TGCGCCAGCAGCCGCACAGGGAAGGACTACGAGCAGTACTTC. The chain couples TRBV5-1 to TRBJ2-7, with a tentative D call TRBD1 (6 bases). The CDR3 sequence is 14 residues long. Germline CDR1 SGHRS, CDR2 YFSETQ. V was trimmed by 4 bases and J by 3 bases, leaving 14 bases between them.

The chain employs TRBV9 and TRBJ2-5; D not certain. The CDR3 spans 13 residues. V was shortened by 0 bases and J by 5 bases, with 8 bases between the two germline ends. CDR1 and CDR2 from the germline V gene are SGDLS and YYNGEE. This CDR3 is CASSVVSGETQYF. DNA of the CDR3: TGTGCCAGCAGCGTAGTTTCCGGGGAGACCCAGTACTTC.

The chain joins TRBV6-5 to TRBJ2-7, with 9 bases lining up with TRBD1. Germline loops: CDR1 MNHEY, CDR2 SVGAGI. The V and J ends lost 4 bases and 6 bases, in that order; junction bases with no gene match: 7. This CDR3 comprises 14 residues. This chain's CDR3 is CASSFRDRVSEQYF. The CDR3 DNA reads TGTGCCAGCAGTTTCCGGGACAGGGTAAGCGAGCAGTACTTC.

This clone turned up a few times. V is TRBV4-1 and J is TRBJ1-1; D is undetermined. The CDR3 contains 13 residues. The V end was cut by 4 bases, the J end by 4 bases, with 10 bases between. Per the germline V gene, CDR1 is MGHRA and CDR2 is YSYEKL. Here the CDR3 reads CASSPPRLTEAFF. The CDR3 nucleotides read TGCGCCAGCAGCCCGCCCAGGCTCACTGAAGCTTTCTTT.

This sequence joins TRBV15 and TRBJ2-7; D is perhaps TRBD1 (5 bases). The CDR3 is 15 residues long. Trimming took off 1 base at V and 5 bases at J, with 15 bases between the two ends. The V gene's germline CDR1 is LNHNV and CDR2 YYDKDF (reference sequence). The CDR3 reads CATSRGGPEKNEQYF. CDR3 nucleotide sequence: TGTGCCACCAGCAGAGGGGGCCCTGAGAAGAACGAGCAGTACTTC.

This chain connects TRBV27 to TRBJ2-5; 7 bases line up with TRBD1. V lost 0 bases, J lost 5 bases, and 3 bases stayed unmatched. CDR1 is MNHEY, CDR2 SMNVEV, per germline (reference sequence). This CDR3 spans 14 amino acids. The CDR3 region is CASSLSRGRETQYF. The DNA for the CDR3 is TGTGCCAGCAGTTTATCTAGGGGGCGGGAGACCCAGTACTTC.

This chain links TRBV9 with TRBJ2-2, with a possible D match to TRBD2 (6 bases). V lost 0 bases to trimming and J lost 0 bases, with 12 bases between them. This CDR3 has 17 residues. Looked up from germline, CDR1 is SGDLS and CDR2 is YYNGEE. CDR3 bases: TGTGCCAGCAGCGTAGTTGGGGGGTTCGCGAACACCGGGGAGCTGTTTTTT. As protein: CASSVVGGFANTGELFF. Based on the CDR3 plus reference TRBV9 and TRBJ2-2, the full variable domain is DSGVTQTPKHLITATGQRVTLRCSPRSGDLSVYWYQQSLDQGLQFLIQYYNGEERAKGNILERFSAQQFPDLHSELNLSSLELGDSALYFCASSVVGGFANTGELFFGEGSRLTVL.

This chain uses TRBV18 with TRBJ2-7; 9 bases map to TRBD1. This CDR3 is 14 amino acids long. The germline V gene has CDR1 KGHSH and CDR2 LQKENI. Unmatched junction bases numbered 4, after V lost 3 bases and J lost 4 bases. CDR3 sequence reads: CASSPPGQGYEQYF. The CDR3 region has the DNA TGTGCCAGCTCACCGCCGGGACAGGGATACGAGCAGTACTTC. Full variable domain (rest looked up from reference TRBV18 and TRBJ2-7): NAGVMQNPRHLVRRRGQEARLRCSPMKGHSHVYWYRQLPEEGLKFMVYLQKENIIDESGMPKERFSAEFPKEGPSILRIQQVVRGDSAAYFCASSPPGQGYEQYFGPGTRLTVT.

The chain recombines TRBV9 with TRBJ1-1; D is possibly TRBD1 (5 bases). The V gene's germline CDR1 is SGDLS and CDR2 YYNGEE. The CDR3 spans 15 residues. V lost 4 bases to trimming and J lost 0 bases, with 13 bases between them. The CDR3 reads CASSPRQIMNTEAFF. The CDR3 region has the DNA TGTGCCAGCAGCCCCCGACAGATAATGAACACTGAAGCTTTCTTT. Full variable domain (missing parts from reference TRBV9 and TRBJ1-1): DSGVTQTPKHLITATGQRVTLRCSPRSGDLSVYWYQQSLDQGLQFLIQYYNGEERAKGNILERFSAQQFPDLHSELNLSSLELGDSALYFCASSPRQIMNTEAFFGQGTRLTVV.

The CDR3 nucleotides are TGTGCCAGTCGACAGGGGGACTATGGCTACACCTTC. It translates to CASRQGDYGYTF. V usage is TRBV5-8 and J usage is TRBJ1-2, with 9 nucleotides matching TRBD1. Germline trimming cut 8 bases from V and 3 bases from J; bases unmatched to any gene: 2. The CDR3 is 12 amino acids. CDR1 and CDR2 from the germline V gene are SGHTS and YDEGEE. The full variable domain, in which reference TRBV5-8 and TRBJ1-2 provide the parts outside the CDR3, is EAGVTQSPTHLIKTRGQQATLRCSPISGHTSVYWYQQALGLGLQFLLWYDEGEERNRGNFPPRFSGRQFPNYSSELNVNALELEDSALYLCASRQGDYGYTFGSGTRLTVV.

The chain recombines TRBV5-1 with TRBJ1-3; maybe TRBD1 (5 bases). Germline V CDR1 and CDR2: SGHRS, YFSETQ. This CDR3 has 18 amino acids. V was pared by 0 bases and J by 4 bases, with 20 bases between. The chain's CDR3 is CASSLANRGLGSGNTIYF. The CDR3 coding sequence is TGCGCCAGCAGCTTGGCAAACCGGGGACTAGGCTCGGGAAACACCATATATTTT. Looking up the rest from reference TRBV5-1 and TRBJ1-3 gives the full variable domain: KAGVTQTPRYLIKTRGQQVTLSCSPISGHRSVSWYQQTPGQGLQFLFEYFSETQRNKGNFPGRFSGRQFSNSRSEMNVSTLELGDSALYLCASSLANRGLGSGNTIYFGEGSWLTVV.

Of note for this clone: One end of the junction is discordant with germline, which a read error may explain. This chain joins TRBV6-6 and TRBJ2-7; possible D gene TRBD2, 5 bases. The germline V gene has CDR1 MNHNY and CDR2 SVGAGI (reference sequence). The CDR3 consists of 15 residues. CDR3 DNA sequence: TGTGCCGGCAGTAACCCCGGGGATAACCCAAACGAGCAGTACTTC. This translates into CAGSNPGDNPNEQYF.

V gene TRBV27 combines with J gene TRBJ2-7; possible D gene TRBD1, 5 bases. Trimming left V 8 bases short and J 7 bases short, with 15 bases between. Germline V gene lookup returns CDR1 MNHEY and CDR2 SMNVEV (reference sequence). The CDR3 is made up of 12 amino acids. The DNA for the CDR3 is TGTGCCAGCTCCGATGGGGCGCGGGAGCAGTACTTC. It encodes CASSDGAREQYF.